The 30 T cell receptor beta chains below all came from one sample that was sequenced in a study of blood T cell repertoires in COVID-19 (TCRdb year 2020). Library preparation employed the immunoSEQ multiplex PCR assay. Held by TCRdb, this immuneACCESS table contains in-frame sequences only and omits some clones. Under half of the omission traces to an unresolved V gene where checked; the cause of the rest is unknown. This sample holds fewer than 200,000 clones; roughly 79% were observed only once. Of the sample, around 10% falls within the top ten clones. Sequences were obtained from peripheral blood. These receptors originate from a woman of 80 years or more with COVID-19, enrolled during active disease.

V and J are TRBV18 and TRBJ2-7; perhaps TRBD1 as D (6 bases). V was clipped by 1 base and J by 2 bases, with 12 bases between them. The V gene's germline CDR1 is KGHSH and CDR2 LQKENI. This CDR3 has 15 amino acids. Here the CDR3 reads CASSPRGQIPYEQYF. CDR3 DNA: TGTGCCAGCTCACCACGCGGACAGATCCCCTACGAGCAGTACTTC.

This chain links TRBV9 with TRBJ2-7, with D uncertain. Germline CDR1 SGDLS, CDR2 YYNGEE. The CDR3 runs 12 residues. With 4 bases removed from V and 3 bases from J, the gap between germline ends came to 8 bases. CDR3 coding DNA: TGTGCCAGCAGCCCCGGAGACTACGAGCAGTACTTC. It is translated as CASSPGDYEQYF.

This chain uses TRBV7-2 with TRBJ2-5, with 13 positions matching TRBD2. Germline values: CDR1 SGHTA, CDR2 FQGNSA. V was clipped by 5 bases and J by 4 bases; unmatched bases: 7. The CDR3 length is 16 residues. CDR3 in amino acids: CASSPPGTSGIETQYF. The CDR3 nucleotides read TGTGCCAGCAGCCCACCCGGGACTAGCGGGATAGAGACCCAGTACTTC. Supplemented by reference TRBV7-2 and TRBJ2-5, the full variable domain reads GAGVSQSPSNKVTEKGKDVELRCDPISGHTALYWYRQSLGQGLEFLIYFQGNSAPDKSGLPSDRFSAERTGGSVSTLTIQRTQQEDSAVYLCASSPPGTSGIETQYFGPGTRLLVL.

This clone has just one count. The genes are TRBV7-2 and TRBJ2-1, with D possibly being TRBD1 (5 bases). CDR3 length equals 14 residues. V was trimmed by 0 bases and J by 10 bases, leaving 13 bases between them. Germline CDR1 SGHTA, CDR2 FQGNSA. This CDR3 is CASSLAVRAGEQFF. The CDR3 region has the DNA TGTGCCAGCAGCTTAGCAGTCAGGGCAGGGGAGCAGTTCTTC.

V usage is TRBV7-8 and J usage is TRBJ2-3; TRBD1 is a possible D gene (5 bases). Germline CDR1 SGHVS, CDR2 FQNEAQ. Trimming pared 1 base from V and 2 bases from J, leaving 13 bases between. This CDR3 region has 16 residues. The CDR3 DNA is TGTGCCAGCAGCTTAGTATCAGGCAGGGACACAGATACGCAGTATTTT. Protein sequence: CASSLVSGRDTDTQYF. The full variable domain, completed using reference TRBV7-8 and TRBJ2-3, is GAGVSQSPRYKVAKRGQDVALRCDPISGHVSLFWYQQALGQGPEFLTYFQNEAQLDKSGLPSDRFFAERPEGSVSTLKIQRTQQEDSAVYLCASSLVSGRDTDTQYFGPGTRLTVL.

The rearrangement joins TRBV7-9 to TRBJ1-3; D is perhaps TRBD1 (6 bases). The CDR3 sequence is 12 residues long. V gave up 6 bases and J gave up 5 bases, with 8 bases separating them. Germline lookup yields CDR1 SEHNR and CDR2 FQNEAQ (reference sequence). CDR3 nucleotide sequence: TGTGCCAGCAGGGGGGCTAGAAACACCATATATTTT. Translation gives CASRGARNTIYF.

V usage is TRBV27 and J usage is TRBJ2-3; 10 bases match TRBD2. CDR1 is MNHEY and CDR2 is SMNVEV in the germline V gene (reference sequence). This CDR3 comprises 16 residues. Germline trimming cut 2 bases from V and 2 bases from J; bases unmatched to any gene: 4. CDR3 protein: CASSLRSGRATDTQYF. The DNA of the CDR3 is TGTGCCAGCAGTTTACGGAGCGGGAGGGCCACAGATACGCAGTATTTT.

The rearrangement uses TRBV18 and TRBJ1-5, with D hard to call. The V end was cut by 2 bases, the J end by 3 bases, with 5 bases between. The CDR3 contains 13 residues. CDR1 and CDR2 (germline): KGHSH, LQKENI. The CDR3 region is CASSPSPNQPQHF. The CDR3 bases are TGTGCCAGCTCACCAAGCCCCAATCAGCCCCAGCATTTT. Based on the CDR3 plus reference TRBV18 and TRBJ1-5, the full variable domain is NAGVMQNPRHLVRRRGQEARLRCSPMKGHSHVYWYRQLPEEGLKFMVYLQKENIIDESGMPKERFSAEFPKEGPSILRIQQVVRGDSAAYFCASSPSPNQPQHFGDGTRLSIL.

The genes are TRBV4-3 and TRBJ1-1; D is unresolved. V was trimmed by 0 bases and J by 5 bases, leaving 7 bases between them. This CDR3 contains 13 residues. CDR1 is LGHNA, CDR2 YSLEER, per germline. The DNA for the CDR3 is TGCGCCAGCAGCCAAGATTCCCTAACTGAAGCTTTCTTT. It translates to CASSQDSLTEAFF.

This chain uses TRBV19 with TRBJ1-1, with D hard to call. V was shortened by 6 bases and J by 1 base, with 9 bases between the two germline ends. Germline assignment: CDR1 LNHDA and CDR2 SQIVND (reference sequence). The CDR3 extends over 13 amino acids. The CDR3: CASRFTRNTEAFF. The CDR3 nucleotides read TGTGCCAGTAGATTTACGAGGAACACTGAAGCTTTCTTT.

The CDR3 bases are TGCGCCAGCAGCCCAACCTCCGGGTCTATCTACAATGAGCAGTTCTTC. Protein: CASSPTSGSIYNEQFF. V and J are TRBV5-1 and TRBJ2-1; no firm D call. Trimming took off 4 bases at V and 3 bases at J, with 17 bases between the two ends. This CDR3 is 16 amino acids long. Germline values: CDR1 SGHRS, CDR2 YFSETQ.

V usage is TRBV18 and J usage is TRBJ1-1; D remains unclear. The germline V and J ends were trimmed by 3 bases and 6 bases, with 11 bases remaining between them. The CDR3 contains 13 residues. From germline, CDR1 is KGHSH and CDR2 LQKENI. CDR3: CASSPIDNAEAFF. The CDR3 nucleotides are TGTGCCAGCTCACCTATAGACAACGCTGAAGCTTTCTTT.

The rearrangement joins TRBV5-1 to TRBJ2-7; no clear D. V gave up 0 bases and J gave up 0 bases, with 7 bases separating them. This CDR3 has 14 amino acids. Germline V gene lookup returns CDR1 SGHRS and CDR2 YFSETQ. CDR3 sequence: CASSLVTDSYEQYF. CDR3 nucleotides: TGCGCCAGCAGCTTGGTAACAGACTCCTACGAGCAGTACTTC.

This clone showed up just once. The rearrangement links TRBV7-9 to TRBJ1-2; D is perhaps TRBD1 (5 bases). This CDR3 has 14 amino acids. Per the germline V gene, CDR1 is SEHNR and CDR2 is FQNEAQ (reference sequence). The V gene lost 1 base and the J gene lost 5 bases, with 11 bases spanning the gap. CDR3 amino acids: CASSLVGADYGYTF. The CDR3, as DNA: TGTGCCAGCAGCTTAGTAGGGGCTGATTATGGCTACACCTTC. Combining the CDR3 with reference TRBV7-9 and TRBJ1-2 gives the whole variable domain DTGVSQNPRHKITKRGQNVTFRCDPISEHNRLYWYRQTLGQGPEFLTYFQNEAQLEKSRLLSDRFSAERPKGSFSTLEIQRTEQGDSAMYLCASSLVGADYGYTFGSGTRLTVV.

This chain connects TRBV18 to TRBJ2-1; D is possibly TRBD2 (7 bases). Germline CDR1 and CDR2: KGHSH and LQKENI. Deletions cut 1 base from V and 6 bases from J, with 10 bases between. This CDR3 has 14 amino acids. CDR3 sequence (DNA): TGTGCCAGCTCACCACAGGGGGGGCCCAATGAGCAGTTCTTC. Translation: CASSPQGGPNEQFF.

The J gene is TRBJ2-7, the V gene TRBV7-9; D gene unclear. This CDR3 has 12 amino acids. CDR1 SEHNR and CDR2 FQNEAQ come from the germline V gene (reference sequence). Between the trimmed V and J ends, which lost 1 base and 3 bases, there was a span of 4 bases. CDR3 sequence (DNA): TGTGCCAGCAGCTTAGGCGTCTACGAGCAGTACTTC. Amino acid sequence: CASSLGVYEQYF.

The chain employs TRBV7-8 and TRBJ1-3; D unclear. The V end lost 1 base, the J end lost 0 bases, and 13 bases lay between the germline ends. Germline CDR1 SGHVS, CDR2 FQNEAQ. The length of the CDR3 is 17 residues. This CDR3 is CASSLGPAAGSGNTIYF. In DNA form, the CDR3 reads TGTGCCAGCAGCTTAGGCCCGGCGGCCGGCTCTGGAAACACCATATATTTT.

The rearrangement uses TRBV5-4 and TRBJ1-2, with TRBD1 matching over 7 bases. J gave up 0 bases and V 0 bases, and 5 bases lay outside the gene matches. This CDR3 has 16 amino acids. CDR1 is SGHNT and CDR2 is YYREEE in the germline V gene (reference sequence). CDR3 bases: TGTGCCAGCAGCTTGGGCTCGACAGGGTCTAACTATGGCTACACCTTC. Translated: CASSLGSTGSNYGYTF.

This rearrangement joins TRBV2 to TRBJ2-7; 14 nucleotides match TRBD2. Losses at the gene ends were 6 bases for V and 7 bases for J; bases not matched to a gene: 5. CDR1 is SNHLY, CDR2 FYNNEI, per germline. This CDR3 comprises 14 residues. CDR3 DNA: TGTGCCAGCAGGAGACTAGCGGGAGGGCAAGAGCAGTACTTC. This encodes CASRRLAGGQEQYF.

V usage is TRBV4-3 and J usage is TRBJ2-1; no firm D call. Germline CDR1 and CDR2: LGHNA and YSLEER. Trimming took off 3 bases at V and 0 bases at J, with 9 bases between the two ends. This CDR3 region has 15 residues. In nucleotides, the CDR3 is TGCGCCAGCAGCCAGTTCACCGGCTCCTACAATGAGCAGTTCTTC. The encoded protein is CASSQFTGSYNEQFF.

V usage is TRBV9 and J usage is TRBJ2-2; TRBD2 agrees at 8 bases. This CDR3 comprises 15 residues. The junction had 4 bases not matched to a gene; V was cut back by 3 bases and J by 3 bases. Germline CDR1 and CDR2: SGDLS and YYNGEE. CDR3 loop: CASSAGGADTGELFF. The CDR3 DNA sequence: TGTGCCAGCAGCGCCGGGGGGGCCGACACCGGGGAGCTGTTTTTT.

The V call is TRBV19, the J call TRBJ2-5, with D possibly matching TRBD1 (6 bases). V lost 5 bases to trimming and J lost 2 bases, with 15 bases between them. The CDR3 totals 15 residues. Germline CDR1 is LNHDA and CDR2 is SQIVND (reference sequence). CDR3 in DNA: TGTGCCAGTAGTGAGGCAGGGGTAGGTCAAGAGACCCAGTACTTC. This gives the protein CASSEAGVGQETQYF.

This rearrangement joins TRBV7-2 to TRBJ2-2, with TRBD2 matching over 7 bases. Germline V lookup: CDR1 SGHTA, CDR2 FQGNSA. Trimming at V came to 6 bases and at J to 4 bases, leaving 5 bases not matched to a gene. This CDR3 comprises 14 residues. The CDR3: CASRLTSRTGELFF. CDR3 nucleotides: TGTGCCAGCAGGTTGACTAGCCGCACCGGGGAGCTGTTTTTT.

The rearrangement links TRBV5-1 to TRBJ2-2; TRBD2 might be the D (5 bases). The germline V gene has CDR1 SGHRS and CDR2 YFSETQ. The CDR3 consists of 15 residues. The V and J ends lost 4 bases and 5 bases respectively, with 15 bases between them. The CDR3 region is CASSGFTPGTGELFF. In DNA, the CDR3 is TGCGCCAGCAGCGGTTTCACCCCGGGAACCGGGGAGCTGTTTTTT.

The chain links TRBV19 to TRBJ1-2; 9 positions agree with TRBD1. With V trimmed by 4 bases and J by 6 bases, 6 bases remained unmatched. Germline V lookup: CDR1 LNHDA, CDR2 SQIVND (reference sequence). The CDR3 runs to 14 residues. For the CDR3, the DNA is TGTGCCAGTAGTACCAACAGGGGGCGCGATGGCTACACCTTC. Its protein is CASSTNRGRDGYTF.

This chain connects TRBV5-4 to TRBJ2-1, with TRBD2 matching over 8 bases. The trim removed 4 bases at V and 5 bases at J, leaving 8 bases unmatched. The CDR3 runs 15 residues. Germline CDR1 reads SGHNT; CDR2 reads YYREEE (reference sequence). CDR3 bases: TGTGCCAGCAGCGGCATTAGCGGGGTGAACAATGAGCAGTTCTTC. Residues: CASSGISGVNNEQFF.

CDR3 sequence: CASSPPGDTQYF. The CDR3 coding sequence is TGTGCCAGCAGCCCCCCGGGAGATACGCAGTATTTT. The chain carries TRBV2 and TRBJ2-3; D unresolved. This CDR3 is 12 amino acids long. Germline V lookup: CDR1 SNHLY, CDR2 FYNNEI. Trimming stripped 6 bases from V and 5 bases from J, with 9 bases between.

This sequence joins TRBV27 and TRBJ1-1, with a possible D match to TRBD1 (6 bases). This CDR3 has 19 amino acids. The ends were cut back, 5 bases at V and 2 bases at J, with 27 bases in the middle. CDR1 and CDR2 (germline): MNHEY, SMNVEV (reference sequence). CDR3 nucleotide sequence: TGTGCCAGCAGTCCCGGGCCCTCGGGGCAGGGGTGGGGAAACACTGAAGCTTTCTTT. It encodes CASSPGPSGQGWGNTEAFF.

This chain uses TRBV6-1 with TRBJ1-4; maybe TRBD1 (6 bases). Deletions cut 1 base from V and 0 bases from J, with 18 bases between. Germline CDR1 is MNHNS and CDR2 is SASEGT. The CDR3 length is 19 residues. The CDR3 DNA reads TGTGCCAGCAGTGAAGTAGGGGGGGAATCATCCGCAACTAATGAAAAACTGTTTTTT. Amino acid sequence: CASSEVGGESSATNEKLFF.

The chain has TRBV6-1 and TRBJ1-1; 9 bases line up with TRBD1. Losses at the gene ends were 0 bases for V and 0 bases for J; bases not matched to a gene: 5. CDR1 MNHNS and CDR2 SASEGT come from the germline V gene. The CDR3 loop spans 17 amino acids. DNA of the CDR3: TGTGCCAGCAGTGAAGCCTACCGACAGGGGGTGAACACTGAAGCTTTCTTT. This encodes CASSEAYRQGVNTEAFF.